This is a list of T cell receptor beta chains from one sample in a study of OX40 agonist ivuxolimab in advanced cancers. The assay was immunoSEQ multiplex PCR, and TCRdb's table has in-frame clones only and misses some. The sample holds about 64,000 clones, about 80% seen once. The material sequenced was CD4+ or CD8+ T cells sorted from blood, taken in a trial of the OX40 agonist ivuxolimab. Receptors originate from an adult with an advanced solid tumor such as melanoma, head and neck, liver or kidney cancer. Both conserved end residues are part of each CDR3. The D gene is left open where the match is weak. Clone size is stated in some rows and not others, as once, few, many or a class when expanded.

V gene	D gene	J gene	clone size	CDR3 DNA	CDR3 protein
TRBV11-1	NA	TRBJ1-2	NA	TGTGCCAGCAGCTCCCCAACACAGGGCAGTGATCCTATAAACTATGGCTACACCTTC	CASSSPTQGSDPINYGYTF
TRBV7-6	TRBD1	TRBJ2-1	NA	TGTGCCAGCAGCTTGGGACAGGGTGAAGGTGAGCAGTTCTTC	CASSLGQGEGEQFF
TRBV4-3	TRBD2	TRBJ2-4	NA	TGCGCCAGCAGCCAAGGAAGCGGGGGGGGAGCCAAAAACATTCAGTACTTC	CASSQGSGGGAKNIQYF
TRBV6-5	NA	TRBJ2-5	NA	TGTGCCAGCAGTTACTCGGCAGGGGTAGAGACCCAGTACTTC	CASSYSAGVETQYF
TRBV6-1	TRBD1	TRBJ2-3	NA	TGTGCCAGCAACCGCCAGGGGGTGAGGGACACGCAGTATTTT	CASNRQGVRDTQYF
TRBV19	TRBD2	TRBJ2-7	NA	TGTGCCAGTAGTAGCGGGGGCTCCTACGAGCAGTACTTC	CASSSGGSYEQYF
TRBV6-5	TRBD1	TRBJ1-4	NA	TGTGCCAGCAGTGGGACAGTCAATAATGAAAAACTGTTTTTT	CASSGTVNNEKLFF
TRBV6-5	NA	TRBJ2-1	NA	TGTGCCAGCAGTCAACCGGAGGGCCGGGGTGAGCAGTTCTTC	CASSQPEGRGEQFF
TRBV2	NA	TRBJ1-4	NA	TGTGCCAGCAGGGCCGGCAGGGGTGGCGAAAAACTGTTTTTT	CASRAGRGGEKLFF
TRBV27	TRBD2	TRBJ2-1	NA	TGTGCCAGCACCCGACTAGCGGGAGCGGGAAAGAATGAGCAGTTCTTC	CASTRLAGAGKNEQFF
TRBV2	NA	TRBJ2-7	NA	TGTGCCAGCAGTGAAAAGGGGTCGGTGTACGAGCAGTACTTC	CASSEKGSVYEQYF
TRBV4-1	NA	TRBJ1-1	NA	TGCGCCAGCAGCCGTGGACGAGTAATCGCTGAAGCTTTCTTT	CASSRGRVIAEAFF
TRBV5-1	TRBD2	TRBJ2-7	NA	TGCGCCAGCTGCCTGGTAGCGGGAGGTGGCTACGAGCAGTACTTC	CASCLVAGGGYEQYF
TRBV10-3	NA	TRBJ1-3	NA	TGTGCCATCAGCCCCGTATATAACTCTGGAAACACCATATATTTT	CAISPVYNSGNTIYF
TRBV5-1	TRBD1	TRBJ2-5	NA	TGCGCCAGCAGCTTGGAGGCAGGGGGCAGGGAGACCCAGTACTTC	CASSLEAGGRETQYF
TRBV7-3	NA	TRBJ2-7	NA	TGTGCCAGCAGCTTCTCCCTGGGATCCTACGAGCAGTACTTC	CASSFSLGSYEQYF
TRBV9	NA	TRBJ1-1	once	TGTGCCAGCAGTCGTAGACAGGACACTGAAGCTTTCTTT	CASSRRQDTEAFF
TRBV15	TRBD1	TRBJ2-7	NA	TGTGCCACCAGCAAGGGACAGCCTTTCTACGAGCAGTACTTC	CATSKGQPFYEQYF
TRBV29-1	TRBD2	TRBJ2-3	NA	TGCAGCGTTGATCGACTAGCCCTCACAGATACGCAGTATTTT	CSVDRLALTDTQYF
TRBV30	NA	TRBJ2-7	NA	TGTGCCTCACCTATCCACGAGCAGTACTTC	CASPIHEQYF
TRBV6-1	NA	TRBJ2-1	NA	TGTGCCAGCAGTGAACAAGCAGGGGACGCCTACAATGAGCAGTTCTTC	CASSEQAGDAYNEQFF
TRBV5-4	NA	TRBJ2-3	NA	TGTGCCAGCGGAAAGCGGGCCGGCACAGATACGCAGTATTTT	CASGKRAGTDTQYF
TRBV9	NA	TRBJ2-7	NA	TGTGCCAGCAGCCCTTCCTACGAGCAGTACTTC	CASSPSYEQYF
TRBV4-3	NA	TRBJ1-6	NA	TGCGCCAGCAGCCAGGGACATTCACCCCTCCACTTT	CASSQGHSPLHF
TRBV6-5	TRBD1	TRBJ1-2	once	TGTGCCAGCAGTTGGACAGGGCTCGACTATGGCTACACCTTC	CASSWTGLDYGYTF
TRBV7-9	NA	TRBJ1-5	once	TGTGCCAGCAGCCTATCCCCGGTGGGTGGCAGCAATCAGCCCCAGCATTTT	CASSLSPVGGSNQPQHF
TRBV4-1	TRBD2	TRBJ2-7	NA	TGCGCCAGCAGCCACCCCGGGACTATGAGCGTAAACGAGCAGTACTTC	CASSHPGTMSVNEQYF
TRBV5-6	NA	TRBJ2-2	once	TGTGCCAGCAGTAGGCGGGCCGGGGAGCTGTTTTTT	CASSRRAGELFF
TRBV19	TRBD1	TRBJ2-2	NA	TGTGCCAGTAGGAGGGGGCAGAGTAACACCGGGGAGCTGTTTTTT	CASRRGQSNTGELFF
TRBV27	TRBD1	TRBJ2-7	NA	TGTGCCAGTAAGGGACAGGGGGCCTACGAGCAGTACTTC	CASKGQGAYEQYF
TRBV9	TRBD1	TRBJ1-3	NA	TGTGCCAGCAGCGTAGCTTGGGACAGCCCTTACTCTGGAAACACCATATATTTT	CASSVAWDSPYSGNTIYF
TRBV19	TRBD2	TRBJ2-1	NA	TGTGCCAGTGGCCGTAGCGGGAGAAGAAATGAGCAGTTCTTC	CASGRSGRRNEQFF
TRBV18	NA	TRBJ2-5	NA	TGTGCCAGCTCACCCGGGGAGACCCAGTACTTC	CASSPGETQYF
TRBV11-3	NA	TRBJ1-2	NA	TGTGCCAGCACCGGCCGGGGGAGAAACGGCCCTTCGGGGGACTATGGCTACACCTTC	CASTGRGRNGPSGDYGYTF
TRBV7-9	NA	TRBJ2-3	NA	TGTGCCAGCAGCCCCAGGGGTGGAAGCACAGATACGCAGTATTTT	CASSPRGGSTDTQYF
TRBV11-3	TRBD1	TRBJ2-4	NA	TGTGCCAGCAGCTCCCAATACAGGGGCAACAAAAACATTCAGTACTTC	CASSSQYRGNKNIQYF
TRBV7-9	TRBD1	TRBJ1-3	NA	TGTGCCAGCAGCTCCCACAGGGGTCCCTCTGGAAACACCATATATTTT	CASSSHRGPSGNTIYF
TRBV11-3	NA	TRBJ2-2	NA	TGTGCCAGCAGCCCCAGCCGGTGGGGGAACACCGGGGAGCTGTTTTTT	CASSPSRWGNTGELFF
TRBV25-1	TRBD2	TRBJ2-5	NA	TGTGCCAGCAGTGAATGGGGGGGAGGGTCCCAAGAGACCCAGTACTTC	CASSEWGGGSQETQYF
TRBV4-3	TRBD1	TRBJ1-2	NA	TGCGCCAGCAGCCAAACCGGGACAGGGGACTATGGCTACACCTTC	CASSQTGTGDYGYTF
TRBV30	NA	TRBJ2-1	NA	TGTGCCTGGAGTATTCTCGGGACGGGCAATGAGCAGTTCTTC	CAWSILGTGNEQFF
TRBV11-2	NA	TRBJ1-2	NA	TGTGCCAGCAGCTCAGAAAGTTATGGCTACACCTTC	CASSSESYGYTF
TRBV15	NA	TRBJ1-3	NA	TGTGCCACCAGCAGAAAATCCCCGACAGTAGCGGGAAACACCATATATTTT	CATSRKSPTVAGNTIYF
TRBV9	TRBD2	TRBJ2-6	NA	TGTGCCAGCAGCGTAGTAGTAGCGGGGGGCTATCACTCTGGGGCCAACGTCCTGACTTTC	CASSVVVAGGYHSGANVLTF
TRBV6-1	NA	TRBJ2-7	NA	TGCGCCAGCAGCTTTCTGACAGAGAACTACGAGCAGTACTTC	CASSFLTENYEQYF
TRBV5-4	NA	TRBJ2-5	NA	TGTGCCAGCAGCTTGGCAGGGGTGGAGACCCAGTACTTC	CASSLAGVETQYF
TRBV18	TRBD2	TRBJ2-7	NA	TGTGCCAGCTCACCACGGTCGGTAAGCGGGAGCTACGAGCAGTACTTC	CASSPRSVSGSYEQYF
TRBV5-6	NA	TRBJ2-7	few	TGTGCCAGCAGCTTGGGCCGGGACTGGATTTACGAGCAGTACTTC	CASSLGRDWIYEQYF
TRBV6-5	NA	TRBJ2-1	NA	TGTGCCAGCAGTTACGGAGCGCACAGCTCCTACAATGAGCAGTTCTTC	CASSYGAHSSYNEQFF
TRBV18	TRBD1	TRBJ2-1	NA	TGTGCCAGCTTAGCCGGGACAGGGGGCGCCTACAATGAGCAGTTCTTC	CASLAGTGGAYNEQFF